This record looks at one T cell receptor beta chain sequence and its context. It was with random hexamers that 0.5 to 1 ug RNA was reverse transcribed. TCR beta CDR3 was amplified by immunoSEQ multiplex PCR. This amplification extended across 54 Vbeta and 13 Jbeta segments. TCRdb called the immunoSEQ multiplex PCR reads again in MiXCR, with one record for every CDR3 protein. The sample lists roughly 180,000 distinct CDR3 sequences, approximately 93% occurring once. V was pared by 10 bases and J by 0 bases, with 14 bases between. This CDR3 has 14 residues. This sample was included in a study of CD8 T cells in Susac syndrome. Treatment-naive patients with stable or active relapsing-remitting disease were the multiple sclerosis controls. TEMRA cells were FACS-enriched and CD8+ and CD4+ T cells negatively isolated.

V usage is TRBV12-3 or TRBV12-4 and J usage is TRBJ2-3; perhaps TRBD2 as D (5 bases). The sample comprised CD4+ T cells from PBMCs. The sequence was obtained from a human donor with multiple sclerosis. DNA of the CDR3: TGTGCCACCCCTGAGCGGAAGAGCACAGATACGCAGTATTTT. It is translated as CATPERKSTDTQYF.